One sample yielded the 19 T cell receptor beta chains listed below, sequenced in a study of cytomegalovirus exposure and HLA in healthy donors. PCR amplification relied on 60 Vbeta primers (plus 13 Jbeta primers). TCRdb's copy holds only in-frame clones and misses some; the assay was immunoSEQ multiplex PCR. Of roughly 120,000 clones in the sample, 55% to 75% were seen once. What was sequenced was PBMCs. These receptors all stem from a middle-aged woman in good health and CMV-seropositive.

The V gene is TRBV7-3, the J gene TRBJ1-1; D might be TRBD1 (5 bases). CDR3 size: 13 residues. Germline V lookup: CDR1 SGHTA, CDR2 FQGTGA. Trimming removed 5 bases from V and 1 base from J, with 8 bases in between. The CDR3 is CASSVGQNTEAFF. Written as DNA, the CDR3 is TGTGCCAGCAGCGTTGGACAGAACACTGAAGCTTTCTTT.

In DNA form, the CDR3 reads TGTGCCAGCAGTTACCCAGTCAGGGGCGATGAGCAGTTCTTC. Protein: CASSYPVRGDEQFF. J is TRBJ2-1 and V is TRBV6-6, with a tentative D call TRBD1 (6 bases). The CDR3 covers 14 residues. V lost 2 bases and J lost 8, with 13 bases in between. Germline V gives CDR1 MNHNY, CDR2 SVGAGI (reference sequence).

The sample holds one count of this clone. This chain joins TRBV2 and TRBJ1-2; 7 nucleotides align to TRBD1. The J segment lost 1 base and the V segment lost 8 bases, leaving 7 bases of the junction unmatched. This CDR3 is 14 amino acids long. CDR1 SNHLY and CDR2 FYNNEI come from the germline V gene. The CDR3 spells CASRGQPINYGYTF. CDR3 nucleotides: TGTGCCAGCCGGGGACAGCCGATTAACTATGGCTACACCTTC.

V is TRBV25-1 and J is TRBJ1-6; TRBD1 agrees at 7 bases. The germline V gene has CDR1 MGHDK and CDR2 SYGVNS. This CDR3 is 13 amino acids long. V trimming: 8 bases; J trimming: 3 bases; junction bases outside the gene matches: 1. The CDR3 DNA reads TGTGCCAGCCGGGACAGCTATAATTCACCCCTCCACTTT. Its protein is CASRDSYNSPLHF.

V usage is TRBV5-5 and J usage is TRBJ2-2; TRBD2 matches 12 bases. Trimming removed 3 bases from V and 5 bases from J; junction bases left unmatched: 5. The CDR3 spans 16 residues. Looked up from germline, CDR1 is SGHKS and CDR2 is YYEKEE (reference sequence). The CDR3 here is CASSSGLAGPTGELFF. The CDR3 DNA is TGTGCCAGCAGCTCCGGACTAGCGGGGCCAACCGGGGAGCTGTTTTTT.

V gene TRBV29-1 combines with J gene TRBJ1-2, with 9 bases fitting TRBD1. The CDR3 loop spans 13 amino acids. CDR1 is SQVTM, CDR2 ANQGSEA, per germline. V trimming: 3 bases; J trimming: 8 bases; junction bases outside the gene matches: 7. The chain's CDR3 is CSVDLGQGSGYTF. The CDR3 bases are TGCAGCGTTGACCTCGGACAGGGGAGCGGCTACACCTTC.

V is TRBV11-2 and J is TRBJ2-2; D is unresolved. V lost 2 bases and J lost 5, with 12 bases in between. Germline V gene lookup returns CDR1 SGHAT and CDR2 FQNNGV. This CDR3 is 15 amino acids long. CDR3 in DNA: TGTGCCAGCAGCTTAAGGCCCGCGCGGACCGGGGAGCTGTTTTTT. Translation gives CASSLRPARTGELFF.

Written as DNA, the CDR3 is TGTGCCAGTAGTCCGGGAACGGGGGGGTATGGCTACACCTTC. It yields the protein CASSPGTGGYGYTF. The rearrangement links TRBV19 to TRBJ1-2; D is perhaps TRBD1 (5 bases). V was pared by 5 bases and J by 5 bases, with 15 bases between. This CDR3 comprises 14 residues. CDR1 and CDR2 from the germline V gene are LNHDA and SQIVND (reference sequence).

The chain joins TRBV2 to TRBJ2-7; D might be TRBD2 (6 bases). CDR3 size: 13 residues. Germline-derived CDR1 and CDR2 are SNHLY and FYNNEI. The ends were cut back, 7 bases at V and 3 bases at J, with 13 bases in the middle. CDR3 nucleotide sequence: TGTGCCAGCACGGGGACTGGAGTCTACGAGCAGTACTTC. This sequence encodes CASTGTGVYEQYF.

This clone was counted only a few times. The chain has TRBV7-2 and TRBJ2-5; tentatively, D is TRBD2 (5 bases). The CDR3 is 14 residues long. The germline gives CDR1 SGHTA, CDR2 FQGNSA. V lost 1 base and J 6 bases, leaving 12 bases between the germline ends. This CDR3 is CASSLGLNAKTQYF. The CDR3, as DNA: TGTGCCAGCAGCTTAGGACTAAACGCAAAGACCCAGTACTTC.

The chain combines TRBV6-6 with TRBJ1-5; 7 bases match TRBD1. J lost 2 bases, V lost 5 bases, and 3 bases had no gene match. CDR1 MNHNY and CDR2 SVGAGI come from the germline V gene (reference sequence). This CDR3 contains 14 residues. CDR3 sequence (DNA): TGTGCCAGCAGTGATGGGACAGGCAATCAGCCCCAGCATTTT. Translating gives CASSDGTGNQPQHF.

This chain links TRBV7-2 with TRBJ1-1; TRBD1 might be the D (6 bases). The germline gives CDR1 SGHTA, CDR2 FQGNSA. The CDR3 loop spans 16 amino acids. Trimming took 5 bases from V and 4 from J, leaving 20 bases between them. The CDR3 bases are TGTGCCAGCAGCCGTCAGGGGTCCCCCCTCGGCACTGAAGCTTTCTTT. It translates to CASSRQGSPLGTEAFF.

The chain uses TRBV6-1 and TRBJ2-1, with D possibly being TRBD2 (5 bases). Looked up from germline, CDR1 is MNHNS and CDR2 is SASEGT. This CDR3 is 13 amino acids long. V lost 6 bases, J lost 5 bases, and 11 bases lay in between. CDR3 sequence: CASRITGNNEQFF. In DNA, the CDR3 is TGTGCCAGCAGAATAACGGGAAACAATGAGCAGTTCTTC.

This clone was seen a handful of times. The chain couples TRBV4-1 to TRBJ2-1; 9 bases match TRBD2. Germline CDR1 reads MGHRA; CDR2 reads YSYEKL. CDR3 length equals 18 residues. V lost 6 bases and J lost 2; bases outside the gene matches: 14. CDR3 DNA sequence: TGCGCCAGCAGACTAAGCGCCCTAGCGGGATCTACCTACAATGAGCAGTTCTTC. This encodes CASRLSALAGSTYNEQFF.

The chain combines TRBV7-9 with TRBJ1-2; 10 bases are a match to TRBD1. In germline, CDR1 is SEHNR, CDR2 FQNEAQ (reference sequence). The length of the CDR3 is 14 residues. The ends lost 4 bases at V and 5 bases at J; junction bases unmatched: 4. The CDR3 here is CASSSTGQGYGYTF. CDR3 coding DNA: TGTGCCAGCAGCTCCACGGGACAGGGGTATGGCTACACCTTC.

This chain joins TRBV10-3 and TRBJ2-1; D could derive from TRBD1 or TRBD2 (5 bases each). CDR3 length equals 13 residues. V dropped 6 bases and J dropped 4 bases, with 10 bases sitting between them. Germline-derived CDR1 and CDR2 are ENHRY and SYGVKD. CDR3 DNA: TGTGCCATCAGGGAGGACACATACAATGAGCAGTTCTTC. Its protein product is CAIREDTYNEQFF.

The chain combines TRBV7-2 with TRBJ2-3, with D possibly matching TRBD1 (5 bases). Germline values: CDR1 SGHTA, CDR2 FQGNSA. This CDR3 has 18 residues. V shed 1 base and J shed 2 bases, with 19 bases lying between them. CDR3 protein: CASSLDSQQGKFTDTQYF. For the CDR3, the DNA is TGTGCCAGCAGCTTAGACTCCCAGCAGGGAAAGTTCACAGATACGCAGTATTTT.

The chain links TRBV7-3 to TRBJ1-5; 10 nucleotides agree with TRBD1. Germline CDR1 reads SGHTA; CDR2 reads FQGTGA. CDR3 length equals 13 residues. Trimming removed 5 bases from V and 6 bases from J; junction bases left unmatched: 1. The CDR3 sequence is CASSRDRGQPQHF. The CDR3 DNA is TGTGCCAGCAGCAGGGACAGGGGTCAGCCCCAGCATTTT.

This clone was observed once. J is TRBJ2-1 and V is TRBV4-3; D is uncertain. Deletions cut 0 bases from V and 0 bases from J, with 9 bases between. CDR3 size: 16 residues. Germline V lookup: CDR1 LGHNA, CDR2 YSLEER. The CDR3 DNA sequence: TGCGCCAGCAGCCAAGACAGTTCAAGCTCCTACAATGAGCAGTTCTTC. Protein: CASSQDSSSSYNEQFF.